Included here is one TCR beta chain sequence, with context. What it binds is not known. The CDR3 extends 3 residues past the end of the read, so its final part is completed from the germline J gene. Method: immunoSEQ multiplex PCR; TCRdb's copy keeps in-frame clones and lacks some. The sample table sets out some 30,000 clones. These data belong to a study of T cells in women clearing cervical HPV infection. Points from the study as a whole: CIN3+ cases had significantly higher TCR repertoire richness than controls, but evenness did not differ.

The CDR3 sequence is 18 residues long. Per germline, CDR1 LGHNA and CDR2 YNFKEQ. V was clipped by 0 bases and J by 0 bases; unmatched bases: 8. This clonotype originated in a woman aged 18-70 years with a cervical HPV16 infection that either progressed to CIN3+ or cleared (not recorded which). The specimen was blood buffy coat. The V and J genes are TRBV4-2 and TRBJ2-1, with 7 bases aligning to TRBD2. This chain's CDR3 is CASSQDASGGSSYNEQFF. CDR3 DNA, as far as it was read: TGTGCCAGCAGCCAAGACGCGTCGGGCGGGAGCTCCTACAATGAG.